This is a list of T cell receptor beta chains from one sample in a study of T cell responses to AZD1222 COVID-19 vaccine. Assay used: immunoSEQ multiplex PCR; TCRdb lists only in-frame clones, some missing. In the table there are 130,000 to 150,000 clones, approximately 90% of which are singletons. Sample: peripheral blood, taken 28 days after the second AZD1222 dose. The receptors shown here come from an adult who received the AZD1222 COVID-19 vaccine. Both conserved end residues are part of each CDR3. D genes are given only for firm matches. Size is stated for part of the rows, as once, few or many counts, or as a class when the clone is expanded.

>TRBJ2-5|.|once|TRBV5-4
CATRRAGGKTQYF
TGTGCCACTCGGAGGGCCGGGGGAAAGACCCAGTACTTC
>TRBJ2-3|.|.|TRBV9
CASNQQVSDTQYF
TGTGCCAGCAACCAACAGGTATCAGATACGCAGTATTTT
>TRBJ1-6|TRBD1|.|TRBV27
CASSQVRDRGSPLHF
TGTGCCAGCAGTCAAGTCCGGGACAGGGGGTCACCCCTCCACTTT
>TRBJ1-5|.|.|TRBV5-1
CASSRGGNQPQHF
TGCGCCAGCAGCCGGGGAGGGAATCAGCCCCAGCATTTT
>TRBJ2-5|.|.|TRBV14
CASKGRGQETQYF
TGTGCCAGCAAGGGCAGGGGTCAGGAGACCCAGTACTTC
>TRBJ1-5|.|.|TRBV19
CASAGGQAKRQPQHF
TGTGCCAGCGCTGGGGGCCAGGCTAAGAGGCAGCCCCAGCATTTT
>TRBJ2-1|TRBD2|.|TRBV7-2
CASSLEGTSGYNEQFF
TGTGCCAGCAGCTTAGAGGGGACTAGCGGCTACAATGAGCAGTTCTTC
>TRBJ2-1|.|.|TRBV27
CASSPPHGLNEQFF
TGTGCCAGCAGTCCCCCCCACGGACTCAATGAGCAGTTCTTC
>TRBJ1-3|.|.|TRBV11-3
CASSFRNPQALSGNTIYF
TGTGCCAGCAGCTTTCGAAATCCCCAGGCCCTCTCTGGAAACACCATATATTTT
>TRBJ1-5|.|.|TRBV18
CASSPGSNQPQHF
TGTGCCAGCTCACCAGGTAGCAATCAGCCCCAGCATTTT
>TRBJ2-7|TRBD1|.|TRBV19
CASSFSGTGVGQYF
TGTGCCAGTAGTTTCTCCGGGACAGGGGTAGGGCAGTACTTC
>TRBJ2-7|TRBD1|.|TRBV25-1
CASSVPGQGSYEQYF
TGTGCCAGCAGTGTTCCGGGACAGGGGTCCTACGAGCAGTACTTC
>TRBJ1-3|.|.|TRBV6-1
CASGTGPPGNTIYF
TGTGCCAGCGGTACAGGGCCCCCTGGAAACACCATATATTTT
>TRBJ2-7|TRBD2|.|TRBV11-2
CASSLVGSGNPYEQYF
TGTGCCAGCAGCTTAGTTGGTAGCGGGAATCCTTACGAGCAGTACTTC
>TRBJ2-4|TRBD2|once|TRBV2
CASTGLAGAAEIQYF
TGTGCCAGCACCGGACTAGCGGGAGCGGCGGAAATTCAGTACTTC
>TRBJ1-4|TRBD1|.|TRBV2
CASRRDREEKLFF
TGTGCCAGCCGGAGGGACAGGGAAGAAAAACTGTTTTTT
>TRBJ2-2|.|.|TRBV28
CASRNTGELFF
TGTGCCAGCAGGAACACCGGGGAGCTGTTTTTT
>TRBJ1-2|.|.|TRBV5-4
CARTSEDYGYTF
TGTGCCAGAACCTCGGAGGACTATGGCTACACCTTC
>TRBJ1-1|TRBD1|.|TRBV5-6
CASSIGQGAWDTEAFF
TGTGCCAGCAGCATAGGACAGGGGGCTTGGGACACTGAAGCTTTCTTT
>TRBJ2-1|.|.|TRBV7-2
CASSSIWEDNEQFF
TGTGCCAGCAGCTCGATATGGGAAGACAATGAGCAGTTCTTC
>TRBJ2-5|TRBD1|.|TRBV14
CASSQDRLQETQYF
TGTGCCAGCAGCCAGGACAGGCTCCAAGAGACCCAGTACTTC
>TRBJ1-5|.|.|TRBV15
CATSAPGNQPQHF
TGTGCCACCAGCGCGCCGGGCAATCAGCCCCAGCATTTT
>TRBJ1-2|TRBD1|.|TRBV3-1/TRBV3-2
CASSLRGAGDYGYTF
TGTGCCAGCAGCCTCAGGGGGGCAGGTGACTATGGCTACACCTTC
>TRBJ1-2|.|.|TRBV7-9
CASSLGGMGYTF
TGTGCCAGCAGCTTAGGCGGAATGGGCTACACCTTC
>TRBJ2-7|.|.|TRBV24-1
CATSDPGEGRGEQYF
TGTGCCACCAGTGATCCAGGTGAAGGTCGGGGCGAGCAGTACTTC
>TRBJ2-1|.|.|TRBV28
CASSLGGEQFF
TGTGCCAGCAGCCTCGGGGGAGAGCAGTTCTTC
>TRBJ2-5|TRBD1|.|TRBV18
CASSPRDRGQTQYF
TGTGCCAGCTCACCACGGGACAGGGGGCAAACCCAGTACTTC
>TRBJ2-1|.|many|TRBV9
CASSVSDFNEQFF
TGTGCCAGCAGCGTGAGTGACTTCAATGAGCAGTTCTTC
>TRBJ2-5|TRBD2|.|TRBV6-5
CASLSQGAGEETQYF
TGTGCCAGCCTCAGTCAAGGGGCGGGGGAAGAGACCCAGTACTTC